This entry is about one TCR beta chain. Antigen: not known. In the study's own analysis: Treg pools: 50,000 to 65,000 distinct patient, over 95,000 donor TCRbeta sequences. Sequenced by immunoSEQ multiplex PCR; TCRdb stores in-frame clones only, minus some. D and trimming were read from the DNA, whereas the V and J calls and clone size are those reported in that table. The sample has 12,000 to 15,000 clones, 85% to 95% seen once; the top ten hold 1.1%. J gave up 4 bases and V 2 bases, and 6 bases lay outside the gene matches. Germline V gene sequence: CDR1 SGHAT, CDR2 FQNNGV. This CDR3 is 15 amino acids long. Regulatory T cells were sorted as CD4+CD25hiCD127low/negative. The record originates from a study of B cell selection in AIRE deficiency. Study-wide points: Shared Treg sequences were biased toward short CDR3s with few non-templated nucleotide insertions. Of a few thousand shared Treg TCRbeta sequences, over 30% were healthy-only, more than 7.5% patient-only. Approximately 31% of healthy-shared Treg sequences were found among patient Tconv cells.

The TCR comes from a human donor with AIRE deficiency. Sequenced: Tregs sorted from PBMCs. The V and J genes are TRBV11-2 and TRBJ2-5; 8 nucleotides align to TRBD2. Here the CDR3 reads CASSLSGSPRETQYF. The CDR3 bases are TGTGCCAGCAGCTTAAGCGGGAGTCCTCGAGAGACCCAGTACTTC.